This T cell receptor beta chain was retrieved from a study of cytomegalovirus exposure and HLA in healthy donors. This CDR3 spans 14 amino acids. PCR used 60 Vbeta primers and 13 Jbeta primers. Generated by immunoSEQ multiplex PCR, the TCRdb table keeps only in-frame clones and is missing some. There are 140,000 or so clones in the sample; over 70% occur only once, and about 4.3% lies in the top ten. Findings and limits, study-wide: A missense variant in DCLRE1C was later tied to TCR beta V- and J-gene trimming.

Remarks on this clone: Its target is unknown.

It was healthy bone marrow donors who served as donors. This chain links TRBV21-1 with TRBJ1-4; whether TRBD1, the table's D call, matches the DNA was not checked. TRBV21-1 is a pseudogene segment. Sequencing was done on a sample of PBMCs. This TCR was sampled from a man aged 35-49 years in good health and CMV-seronegative. CDR3 loop: CASSKCSINEKLFF. Here the CDR3 DNA reads TGTGCCAGCAGCAAATGCAGTATTAATGAAAAACTGTTTTTT.